A single sample is the source of the 22 T cell receptor beta chains below, sequenced in a study of T-cell reconstitution after alpha-beta-depleted transplantation in children. Study-wide findings and caveats: A year post-transplant, T-cell counts and diversity derived mostly from newly produced T cells.

Preparation of the TCRbeta library was carried out with unique molecular identifiers. Using its own MiXCR run on the PCR reads, TCRdb lists one record per CDR3 protein. The sample comprises hundreds of thousands of distinct CDR3 sequences, 7.5% to 9% of which are singletons, and around 10% rests with the top ten. Their recognized antigens are unknown. Here the sequenced sample was peripheral blood, taken 360 days after TCRalphabeta/CD19-depleted stem cell transplant. All receptors come from a female patient younger than 10 who had a stem cell transplant for Fanconi anemia, so the T cells may come from the graft donor.

A single count supports this clonotype. A much larger clone differs by one base, so this may be a read error. This sequence joins TRBV20-1 and TRBJ1-5; TRBD1 aligns across 7 bases. Germline V gene sequence: CDR1 DFQATT, CDR2 SNEGSKA (reference sequence). V shed 6 bases and J 6 bases; nucleotides not matched to a gene: 5. The length of the CDR3 is 12 residues. CDR3 bases: TGCAGTGCACCACAGGGGAGTCAGCCCCAGCATTTT. Translation gives CSAPQGSQPQHF.

This clonotype has a count of ten or more. This sequence joins TRBV2 and TRBJ2-1, with 8 bases that match TRBD2. The CDR3 length is 15 residues. V shed 7 bases, J shed 0 bases, and the junction held 5 bases outside the gene matches. CDR1 and CDR2 from the germline V gene are SNHLY and FYNNEI. The CDR3 loop reads CASTRSGSSYNEQFF. The CDR3 region has the DNA TGTGCCAGCACTCGAAGCGGGAGCTCCTACAATGAGCAGTTCTTC.

In this sample, this clonotype turned up many times. The chain uses TRBV16 and TRBJ1-4; D uncertain. V lost 0 bases and J lost 5, with 4 bases in between. Germline V CDR1 and CDR2: KGHSY, FQNENV. CDR3 length: 13 amino acids. The CDR3 DNA is TGTGCCAGCAGCCAATCACGGAATGAAAAACTGTTTTTT. Residues: CASSQSRNEKLFF.

This clonotype was seen only a few times. The chain employs TRBV14 and TRBJ1-2; D remains unclear. The CDR3 runs to 15 residues. V lost 4 bases and J 9 bases, leaving 21 bases between the germline ends. Germline V gene lookup returns CDR1 SGHDN and CDR2 FVKESK. The CDR3 protein is CASSRTRIDGGRYTF. The CDR3 DNA is TGTGCCAGCAGCCGAACACGCATTGACGGAGGTCGCTACACCTTC.

This clonotype occurred many times. The rearrangement links TRBV6-2 or TRBV6-3 to TRBJ2-1; TRBD1 agrees at 8 bases. This CDR3 is built from 16 residues. V lost 5 bases, J lost 4 bases, and 10 bases stayed unmatched. The V gene's germline CDR1 is MNHEY and CDR2 SVGEGT. This CDR3 reads CASSPGQGRGYNEQFF. The DNA of the CDR3 is TGTGCCAGCAGTCCCGGACAGGGTAGGGGGTACAATGAGCAGTTCTTC.

This clonotype was picked up many times. The V call is TRBV15, the J call TRBJ1-1; D is uncertain. Trimming stripped 5 bases from V and 8 bases from J, with 15 bases between. Germline values: CDR1 LNHNV, CDR2 YYDKDF (reference sequence). This CDR3 is built from 13 residues. CDR3 sequence (DNA): TGTGCCACCAGCGTCCTCCTAGCGGAGGAAGCTTTCTTT. It yields the protein CATSVLLAEEAFF. The full variable domain, in which reference TRBV15 and TRBJ1-1 provide the parts outside the CDR3, is DAMVIQNPRYQVTQFGKPVTLSCSQTLNHNVMYWYQQKSSQAPKLLFHYYDKDFNNEADTPDNFQSRRPNTSFCFLDIRSPGLGDTAMYLCATSVLLAEEAFFGQGTRLTVV.

This clonotype was picked up a small number of times. V is TRBV20-1 and J is TRBJ1-2; 7 bases align to TRBD1. The CDR3 runs 12 residues. Germline-derived CDR1 and CDR2 are DFQATT and SNEGSKA (reference sequence). V shed 3 bases and J 5 bases; nucleotides not matched to a gene: 3. CDR3 coding DNA: TGCAGTGCTAGTCCAGGGGGGTATGGCTACACCTTC. This gives the protein CSASPGGYGYTF.

This clonotype has a handful of counts. The rearrangement joins TRBV28 to TRBJ2-2, with 10 positions matching TRBD2. V lost 1 base, J lost 8 bases, and 7 bases stayed unmatched. Germline CDR1 and CDR2: MDHEN and SYDVKM. The CDR3 spans 16 residues. CDR3 loop: CASSLLERGGFGELFF. As DNA, the CDR3 is TGTGCCAGCAGTTTATTGGAGCGGGGGGGCTTTGGGGAGCTGTTTTTT. Together with reference TRBV28 and TRBJ2-2, the CDR3 gives the full variable domain: DVKVTQSSRYLVKRTGEKVFLECVQDMDHENMFWYRQDPGLGLRLIYFSYDVKMKEKGDIPEGYSVSREKKERFSLILESASTNQTSMYLCASSLLERGGFGELFFGEGSRLTVL.

This clonotype was observed a handful of times. The chain carries TRBV7-2 and TRBJ1-5; TRBD1 might be the D (6 bases). Germline V lookup: CDR1 SGHTA, CDR2 FQGNSA. Trimming left V 1 base short and J 7 bases short, with 17 bases between. This CDR3 spans 16 amino acids. CDR3 nucleotide sequence: TGTGCCAGCAGCTTAGTAGCAGGGACAAACAACCAGCCCCAGCATTTT. This sequence encodes CASSLVAGTNNQPQHF.

In this sample, this clonotype turned up a few times. The chain combines TRBV12-3 or TRBV12-4 with TRBJ1-4, with 8 bases lining up with TRBD1. The CDR3 has 15 amino acids. V lost 5 bases to trimming and J lost 7 bases; unmatched junction nucleotides: 9. The CDR3: CASSHRGALLEKLFF. CDR3 bases: TGTGCCAGCAGTCACAGGGGGGCCCTTCTTGAAAAACTGTTTTTT.

A few counts support this clonotype. The genes are TRBV14 and TRBJ2-5; 14 bases line up with TRBD2. This CDR3 has 17 residues. After removal of 4 bases from V and 5 bases from J, the junction contained 9 bases not matched to a gene. Germline loops: CDR1 SGHDN, CDR2 FVKESK. CDR3 in amino acids: CASSPGTSGRAEETQYF. The DNA for the CDR3 is TGTGCCAGCAGCCCCGGGACTAGCGGGAGAGCGGAGGAGACCCAGTACTTC.

This clonotype was counted between two and nine times. J is TRBJ1-2 and V is TRBV29-1, with a weak D call TRBD1 (5 bases). Germline assignment: CDR1 SQVTM and CDR2 ANQGSEA. The CDR3 runs 13 residues. Trimming removed 6 bases at V and 2 bases at J, with 13 bases between. CDR3 amino acids: CSVAGLGNYGYTF. CDR3 sequence (DNA): TGCAGCGTAGCGGGACTCGGGAACTATGGCTACACCTTC.

This clonotype occurred a few times. The chain has TRBV11-2 and TRBJ1-1; D possibly corresponds to TRBD1 (5 bases). V lost 4 bases and J 7 bases, leaving 16 bases between the germline ends. The germline V gene encodes CDR1 SGHAT and CDR2 FQNNGV. The length of the CDR3 is 14 residues. CDR3 sequence reads: CASSSRVPLGEAFF. The DNA for the CDR3 is TGTGCCAGCAGCTCCAGGGTCCCTTTGGGTGAAGCTTTCTTT.

There are a few counts of this clonotype. The genes are TRBV24-1 and TRBJ2-3, with 9 bases lining up with TRBD1. This CDR3 contains 16 residues. J gave up 6 bases and V 5 bases, and 11 bases lay outside the gene matches. CDR1 is KGHDR, CDR2 SFDVKD, per germline. The CDR3 coding sequence is TGTGCCACCAGTGCTGCAGGGACAGGGCCGTGGGATACGCAGTATTTT. Translated: CATSAAGTGPWDTQYF.

This clonotype was seen more than once but under ten times. The chain recombines TRBV20-1 with TRBJ2-7, with TRBD1 matching over 7 bases. CDR1 DFQATT and CDR2 SNEGSKA come from the germline V gene (reference sequence). The CDR3 spans 13 residues. Trimming took 5 bases from V and 3 from J; bases not matched to a gene: 7. CDR3 region: CSAPGQRIYEQYV. As DNA, the CDR3 is TGCAGTGCTCCGGGACAGAGGATCTACGAGCAGTACGTC.

The table lists this clonotype with many counts. Written as DNA, the CDR3 is TGCAGTGCCCAGGCCGGAGGGCCGGATACAGATACGCAGTATTTT. This gives the protein CSAQAGGPDTDTQYF. This rearrangement joins TRBV20-1 to TRBJ2-3, with a possible D match to TRBD2 (6 bases). Looked up from germline, CDR1 is DFQATT and CDR2 is SNEGSKA (reference sequence). The CDR3 runs to 15 residues. V was shortened by 6 bases and J by 3 bases, with 19 bases between the two germline ends.

At least ten counts were recorded for this clonotype. The rearrangement links TRBV7-8 to TRBJ2-7, with TRBD1 matching over 10 bases. V was clipped by 5 bases and J by 4 bases; unmatched bases: 8. The CDR3 sequence is 15 residues long. Germline CDR1 SGHVS, CDR2 FQNEAQ. The CDR3 loop is CASSPHRDRGYEQYV. CDR3 bases: TGTGCCAGCAGCCCCCACCGGGACAGGGGTTACGAGCAGTACGTC.

Ten or more counts support this clonotype. The chain carries TRBV4-3 and TRBJ2-2; TRBD1 might be the D (5 bases). Germline loops: CDR1 LGHNA, CDR2 YSLEER. CDR3 length: 14 residues. Trimming took 1 base from V and 5 from J, leaving 8 bases between them. In nucleotides, the CDR3 is TGCGCCAGCAGCCAAGGGGCAGGGACCGGGGAGCTGTTTTTT. The encoded protein is CASSQGAGTGELFF.

For the CDR3, the DNA is TGTGCCAGCGGCCCGGGGGGTGTGAACACCGGGGAGCTGTTTTTT. Its protein is CASGPGGVNTGELFF. The chain couples TRBV2 to TRBJ2-2, with TRBD2 matching 7 bases. V dropped 8 bases and J dropped 1; count of bases not matched to a gene: 7. There are 15 residues in the CDR3. Germline V lookup: CDR1 SNHLY, CDR2 FYNNEI.

The chain has TRBV6-2 or TRBV6-3 and TRBJ2-7; tentatively, D is TRBD2 (6 bases). Germline loops: CDR1 MNHEY, CDR2 SVGEGT. The CDR3 extends over 14 amino acids. V dropped 6 bases and J dropped 1 base, with 13 bases sitting between them. The CDR3 DNA reads TGTGCCAGCAGAGCGGGCGGATTTTCCTACGAGCAGTACTTC. Its translation is CASRAGGFSYEQYF.

This clonotype was found many times. The J gene is TRBJ2-7, the V gene TRBV28; D remains unclear. Trimming removed 8 bases from V and 6 bases from J, with 11 bases in between. From germline, CDR1 is MDHEN and CDR2 SYDVKM. The CDR3 covers 11 residues. Here the CDR3 reads CASRGFSEQYF. The DNA for the CDR3 is TGTGCCAGCCGCGGCTTTAGCGAGCAGTACTTC.

This clonotype appeared many times. The chain is built from TRBV5-1 and TRBJ1-2; D remains unclear. The CDR3 is 14 residues long. The V end was cut by 0 bases, the J end by 5 bases, with 11 bases between. Germline CDR1 and CDR2: SGHRS and YFSETQ. CDR3 sequence: CASSLVTVTYGYTF. The DNA for the CDR3 is TGCGCCAGCAGCTTGGTGACCGTAACATATGGCTACACCTTC.